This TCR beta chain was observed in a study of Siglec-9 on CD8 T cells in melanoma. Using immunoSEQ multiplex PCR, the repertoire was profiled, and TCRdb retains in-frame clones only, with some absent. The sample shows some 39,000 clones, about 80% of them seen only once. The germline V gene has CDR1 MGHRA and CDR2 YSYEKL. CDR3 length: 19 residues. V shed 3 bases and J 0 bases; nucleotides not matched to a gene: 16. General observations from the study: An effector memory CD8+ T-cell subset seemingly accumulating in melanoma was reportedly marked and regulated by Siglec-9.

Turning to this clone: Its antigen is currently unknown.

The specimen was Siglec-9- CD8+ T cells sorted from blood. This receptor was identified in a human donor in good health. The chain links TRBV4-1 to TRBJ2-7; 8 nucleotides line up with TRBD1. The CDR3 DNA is TGCGCCAGCAGCCAGTACTACAGGGGGACAGGACTAAACTCCTACGAGCAGTACTTC. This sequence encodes CASSQYYRGTGLNSYEQYF.